The next 17 T cell receptor beta chains were all read from a single sample in a study of PD-1 blockade in classical Hodgkin lymphoma. Profiled with immunoSEQ multiplex PCR; TCRdb holds only in-frame clones, not every one. The sample includes 15,000 to 20,000 clones, more than 75% of them seen just once. The time point is: cycle 4 day 1 (C4D1), after 5 to 7 weeks of nivolumab. Each of the patients experienced relapse following autologous stem cell transplantation, and their brentuximab vedotin exposure differed. This specimen was peripheral blood mononuclear cells (PBMCs), taken before the fourth cycle of nivolumab. Receptor source: a human donor with classical Hodgkin lymphoma.

This clone was detected only a few times. J is TRBJ1-6 and V is TRBV19; D not certain. Germline V gives CDR1 LNHDA, CDR2 SQIVND (reference sequence). V lost 7 bases and J lost 9, with 13 bases in between. There are 13 residues in the CDR3. The CDR3 region has the DNA TGTGCCAGTACTCTTCTAGGTTCTTCACCCCTCCACTTT. Encoded protein: CASTLLGSSPLHF.

The rearrangement uses TRBV28 and TRBJ2-5; no definite D call. CDR1 and CDR2 (germline): MDHEN, SYDVKM. V lost 3 bases to trimming and J lost 5 bases, with 10 bases between them. This CDR3 is built from 13 residues. CDR3 coding DNA: TGTGCCAGCAGTTTGGATCGAGTCGAGACCCAGTACTTC. Translated, it gives CASSLDRVETQYF.

Details on this clone: At the DNA level, this CDR3 is encoded by other sequences in the same sample as well. This chain connects TRBV2 to TRBJ2-3, with 10 bases fitting TRBD1. The CDR3 totals 15 residues. The J segment lost 5 bases and the V segment lost 7 bases, leaving 9 bases of the junction unmatched. CDR1 SNHLY and CDR2 FYNNEI come from the germline V gene. The CDR3 sequence is CASKSGTGVRDTQYF. The CDR3 DNA reads TGTGCCAGCAAATCCGGGACAGGGGTTCGAGATACGCAGTATTTT. Supplemented by reference TRBV2 and TRBJ2-3, the full variable domain reads EPEVTQTPSHQVTQMGQEVILRCVPISNHLYFYWYRQILGQKVEFLVSFYNNEISEKSEIFDDQFSVERPDGSNFTLKIRSTKLEDSAMYFCASKSGTGVRDTQYFGPGTRLTVL.

This clone showed up just once. V is TRBV14 and J is TRBJ2-1; 8 nucleotides line up with TRBD2. The CDR3 covers 18 residues. J gave up 0 bases and V 0 bases, and 7 bases lay outside the gene matches. Germline V gives CDR1 SGHDN, CDR2 FVKESK. The CDR3: CASSQDSLAGYSYNEQFF. As DNA, the CDR3 is TGTGCCAGCAGCCAAGATTCGTTAGCGGGGTACTCCTACAATGAGCAGTTCTTC.

The chain combines TRBV28 with TRBJ1-4; D call uncertain. The V gene lost 4 bases and the J gene lost 0 bases, with 9 bases spanning the gap. Germline V gives CDR1 MDHEN, CDR2 SYDVKM. There are 15 residues in the CDR3. The CDR3 nucleotides are TGTGCCAGCAGTTCACCATGGACAACTAATGAAAAACTGTTTTTT. This gives the protein CASSSPWTTNEKLFF.

This clone turned up a few times. The V gene is TRBV18, the J gene TRBJ2-4; D possibly corresponds to TRBD1 (6 bases). Trimming cost V 6 bases and J 1 base, with 16 bases left between them. Germline V gene data show CDR1 as KGHSH and CDR2 as LQKENI. The CDR3 runs to 16 residues. CDR3 sequence (DNA): TGTGCCAGCTCCTTGACAGGAGCCGGGGCCAAAAACATTCAGTACTTC. Translation gives CASSLTGAGAKNIQYF.

In this sample, this clone turned up a few times. V is TRBV27 and J is TRBJ2-7, with 7 bases identical to TRBD1. CDR1 is MNHEY and CDR2 is SMNVEV in the germline V gene (reference sequence). The CDR3 has 14 amino acids. Trimming took 3 bases from V and 4 from J; bases not matched to a gene: 6. CDR3 in amino acids: CASSFTLQGYEQYF. The CDR3, as DNA: TGTGCCAGCAGTTTTACACTACAGGGGTACGAGCAGTACTTC.

The rearrangement uses TRBV5-4 and TRBJ1-5; 7 bases fit TRBD1. Germline V gene sequence: CDR1 SGHNT, CDR2 YYREEE (reference sequence). V was clipped by 4 bases and J by 2 bases; unmatched bases: 3. The CDR3 totals 14 residues. CDR3 region: CASSTGTGNQPQHF. CDR3 nucleotide sequence: TGTGCCAGCAGCACCGGGACAGGCAATCAGCCCCAGCATTTT.

The chain employs TRBV5-4 and TRBJ1-1; 7 positions agree with TRBD1. CDR1 SGHNT and CDR2 YYREEE come from the germline V gene (reference sequence). This CDR3 comprises 14 residues. V was pared by 4 bases and J by 4 bases, with 7 bases of the junction left unmatched. Here the CDR3 DNA reads TGTGCCAGCAGCCTCCAGGGGGGGGGCACTGAAGCTTTCTTT. Protein sequence: CASSLQGGGTEAFF.

V is TRBV5-1 and J is TRBJ2-1; D gene unclear. The V gene's germline CDR1 is SGHRS and CDR2 YFSETQ. Between the trimmed V and J ends, which lost 0 bases and 10 bases, there was a span of 8 bases. The CDR3 sequence is 12 residues long. The CDR3 DNA follows: TGCGCCAGCAGCTTGGCTGGTATGGAGCAGTTCTTC. It is translated as CASSLAGMEQFF. Full variable domain (outside the CDR3, taken from reference TRBV5-1 and TRBJ2-1): KAGVTQTPRYLIKTRGQQVTLSCSPISGHRSVSWYQQTPGQGLQFLFEYFSETQRNKGNFPGRFSGRQFSNSRSEMNVSTLELGDSALYLCASSLAGMEQFFGPGTRLTVL.

The genes are TRBV6-9 and TRBJ1-3; D remains unclear. CDR3 length equals 15 residues. Germline V gene sequence: CDR1 MNHGY, CDR2 SVAAGI. The ends were cut back, 5 bases at V and 2 bases at J, with 13 bases in the middle. This CDR3 reads CASSPTGGPGNTIYF. The CDR3 DNA is TGTGCCAGCAGTCCCACCGGTGGTCCTGGAAACACCATATATTTT.

The rearrangement uses TRBV7-2 and TRBJ2-5; perhaps TRBD1 as D (5 bases). The CDR3 contains 12 residues. Trimming removed 9 bases at V and 5 bases at J, with 13 bases between. The germline gives CDR1 SGHTA, CDR2 FQGNSA. CDR3 coding DNA: TGTGCCAGTGCCACTAAGGGGGAGACCCAGTACTTC. Protein: CASATKGETQYF.

The chain couples TRBV28 to TRBJ2-1; 10 positions match TRBD1. Germline loops: CDR1 MDHEN, CDR2 SYDVKM. After removal of 8 bases from V and 2 bases from J, the junction contained 6 bases not matched to a gene. This CDR3 has 15 residues. CDR3 sequence: CASRRGQGTYNEQFF. In nucleotides, the CDR3 is TGTGCCAGCCGTAGGGGACAGGGGACCTACAATGAGCAGTTCTTC.

The chain employs TRBV5-1 and TRBJ2-2; D might be TRBD1 (6 bases). Looked up from germline, CDR1 is SGHRS and CDR2 is YFSETQ. Deletions cut 4 bases from V and 4 bases from J, with 11 bases between. The CDR3 is 14 residues long. This CDR3 reads CASSQRTATGELFF. Here the CDR3 DNA reads TGCGCCAGCAGCCAAAGGACAGCCACCGGGGAGCTGTTTTTT.

The J gene is TRBJ1-2, the V gene TRBV6-5; D may be TRBD1 (5 bases). CDR1 and CDR2 from the germline V gene are MNHEY and SVGAGI. V lost 6 bases to trimming and J lost 4 bases, with 15 bases between them. The CDR3 contains 14 residues. The CDR3 region is CASRGTDKGYGYTF. CDR3 in DNA: TGTGCCAGCAGGGGGACCGATAAAGGCTATGGCTACACCTTC.

J is TRBJ2-7 and V is TRBV29-1; 10 positions match TRBD1. The CDR3 covers 12 residues. Per germline, CDR1 SQVTM and CDR2 ANQGSEA. J was trimmed by 2 bases and V by 6 bases; bases with no gene match: 1. The CDR3 DNA reads TGCAGCGTAGGACAGGGGGCCTACGAGCAGTACTTC. Its protein is CSVGQGAYEQYF.

This clone was observed a single time. The chain has TRBV5-1 and TRBJ1-2; no reliable D call. Trimming stripped 3 bases from V and 4 bases from J, with 19 bases between. CDR1 is SGHRS and CDR2 is YFSETQ in the germline V gene. The CDR3 is made up of 16 amino acids. CDR3 coding DNA: TGCGCCAGCAGCTCAGGAGGGTTTGGGGATTTCTATGGCTACACCTTC. This gives the protein CASSSGGFGDFYGYTF.